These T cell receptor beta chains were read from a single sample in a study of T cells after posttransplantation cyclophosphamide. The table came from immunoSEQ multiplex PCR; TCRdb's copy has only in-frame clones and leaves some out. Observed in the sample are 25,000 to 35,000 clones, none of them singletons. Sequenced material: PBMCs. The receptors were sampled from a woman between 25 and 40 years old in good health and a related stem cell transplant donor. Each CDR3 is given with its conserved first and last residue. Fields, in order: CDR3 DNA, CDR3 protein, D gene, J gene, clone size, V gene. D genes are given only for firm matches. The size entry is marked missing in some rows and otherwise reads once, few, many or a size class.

DNA: TGTGCCAGCAGTGAAATTGGGGACAGTGAAAAACTGTTTTTT
CDR3: CASSEIGDSEKLFF
D: TRBD1
J: TRBJ1-4
size: many
V: TRBV25-1

DNA: TGTGCCAGCAGTTCCAGGGACAGGGGGGATATGGGCTACACCTTC
CDR3: CASSSRDRGDMGYTF
D: TRBD1
J: TRBJ1-2
size: few
V: TRBV6-5

DNA: TGTGCCAGCAGTACCACAGGGAGAGATGGCTACACCTTC
CDR3: CASSTTGRDGYTF
D: NA
J: TRBJ1-2
size: NA
V: TRBV28

DNA: TGTGCCAGCAGTGCGCGACAGGTCTATAGCTCCTACAATGAGCAGTTCTTC
CDR3: CASSARQVYSSYNEQFF
D: NA
J: TRBJ2-1
size: many
V: TRBV27

DNA: TGTGCCAGCAGCCTACTAAGGAAAGGGACTAGCGGTAAGAAAGCCCAAGAGACCCAGTACTTC
CDR3: CASSLLRKGTSGKKAQETQYF
D: TRBD2
J: TRBJ2-5
size: NA
V: TRBV4-2

DNA: TGTGCCAGCAGCTCCAAGGGGCACACTGAAGCTTTCTTT
CDR3: CASSSKGHTEAFF
D: NA
J: TRBJ1-1
size: many
V: TRBV6-6

DNA: TGTGCCAGCAGTTTAGGGGCAGGACCCTACGAGCAGTACTTC
CDR3: CASSLGAGPYEQYF
D: NA
J: TRBJ2-7
size: NA
V: TRBV27

DNA: TGTGCCAGCTCTCAGGACAGGAATGCCTACGAGCAGTACTTC
CDR3: CASSQDRNAYEQYF
D: TRBD1
J: TRBJ2-7
size: NA
V: TRBV18

DNA: TGCGCCAGCAGCTTGGCCCCTAGCGGGGGATTCGACAATGAGCAGTTCTTC
CDR3: CASSLAPSGGFDNEQFF
D: TRBD2
J: TRBJ2-1
size: many
V: TRBV5-1

DNA: TGCGCCAGCAGCCTTATCTTAGCAATTGATCGCGGGGAGCTGTTTTTT
CDR3: CASSLILAIDRGELFF
D: NA
J: TRBJ2-2
size: NA
V: TRBV4-3

DNA: TGTGCCAGTAGTCCCGGACAGGCGGCGGAGCAGTTCTTC
CDR3: CASSPGQAAEQFF
D: TRBD1
J: TRBJ2-1
size: many
V: TRBV19

DNA: TGTGCCAGCAGCTTAATCCCGAAGGTTAGCGGGGGGCACAATGAGCAGTTCTTC
CDR3: CASSLIPKVSGGHNEQFF
D: TRBD2
J: TRBJ2-1
size: many
V: TRBV11-2

DNA: TGCGCCAGCAGCCAAAGTCAAGCGGGGGGGCGTACCGGGGAGCTGTTTTTT
CDR3: CASSQSQAGGRTGELFF
D: TRBD2
J: TRBJ2-2
size: many
V: TRBV4-1

DNA: TGTGCCAGCAGGGGCAGGGAACTTCCTGAAGCTTTCTTT
CDR3: CASRGRELPEAFF
D: NA
J: TRBJ1-1
size: many
V: TRBV6-1

DNA: TGTGCCAGCAGCTCGAACATCAACACTGAAGCTTTCTTT
CDR3: CASSSNINTEAFF
D: NA
J: TRBJ1-1
size: many
V: TRBV11-3

DNA: TGTGCCAGCAGCTCGTTCCCGGGACAGGGCTACGAGCAGTACTTC
CDR3: CASSSFPGQGYEQYF
D: TRBD1
J: TRBJ2-7
size: many
V: TRBV5-8

DNA: TGTGCCAGTAGTATCGGCGGTAACTCCTACAATGAGCAGTTCTTC
CDR3: CASSIGGNSYNEQFF
D: NA
J: TRBJ2-1
size: many
V: TRBV19

DNA: TGTGCCAGCAGAGTAGGGGAGATCTCCTACGAGCAGTACTTC
CDR3: CASRVGEISYEQYF
D: NA
J: TRBJ2-7
size: many
V: TRBV12-3/TRBV12-4

DNA: TGTGCCAGCAGTGCGCAGGGCAGGTACTATGGCTACACCTTC
CDR3: CASSAQGRYYGYTF
D: NA
J: TRBJ1-2
size: NA
V: TRBV27

DNA: TGCGCCAGCAGCCAAGATACTTCGCGGGGGGGCTCAAAGTACTTC
CDR3: CASSQDTSRGGSKYF
D: TRBD2
J: TRBJ2-7
size: many
V: TRBV4-3

DNA: TGCGCCAGCAGCCCCACTAGCGGGGGGCTGGCAGATACGCAGTATTTT
CDR3: CASSPTSGGLADTQYF
D: TRBD2
J: TRBJ2-3
size: few
V: TRBV5-1

DNA: TGTGCCAGCAGTCCGCCCACTGCTGATTATGGCTACACCTTC
CDR3: CASSPPTADYGYTF
D: NA
J: TRBJ1-2
size: many
V: TRBV28

DNA: TGTGCCAGCAGCCGCGACAGGGCAACTAATGAAAAACTGTTTTTT
CDR3: CASSRDRATNEKLFF
D: TRBD1
J: TRBJ1-4
size: many
V: TRBV5-4

DNA: TGTGCCAGCAGCACCGCCGGGACAGGGGTGAAGACCCAGTACTTC
CDR3: CASSTAGTGVKTQYF
D: TRBD1
J: TRBJ2-5
size: few
V: TRBV27

DNA: TGTGCCAGTAGTAAAGTAGCGGGGGGGCCCAATGAGCAGTTCTTC
CDR3: CASSKVAGGPNEQFF
D: TRBD2
J: TRBJ2-1
size: many
V: TRBV19

DNA: TGTGCCAGCAATTTTGCGGGGGGGCGGAACGAGCAGTTCTTC
CDR3: CASNFAGGRNEQFF
D: TRBD2
J: TRBJ2-1
size: many
V: TRBV6-2/TRBV6-3

DNA: TGTGCCAGCAGTTACTCGGACTCCACCGGGGAGCTGTTTTTT
CDR3: CASSYSDSTGELFF
D: NA
J: TRBJ2-2
size: many
V: TRBV6-2/TRBV6-3

DNA: TGTGCCAGTAGGACGACAGGGCTTTCCTACAATGAGCAGTTCTTC
CDR3: CASRTTGLSYNEQFF
D: TRBD1
J: TRBJ2-1
size: many
V: TRBV19

DNA: TGTGCCAGTAGTACCCTGATAAGACAGGTAGGAGACACTGAAGCTTTCTTT
CDR3: CASSTLIRQVGDTEAFF
D: NA
J: TRBJ1-1
size: many
V: TRBV19

DNA: TGTGCCAGCAGCTTAAAGGGGGCGGAAGGACTGTTTTTT
CDR3: CASSLKGAEGLFF
D: TRBD1
J: TRBJ1-4
size: many
V: TRBV7-9

DNA: TGTGCCAGCAGCTCCACCCTCGGGGGCTACGAGCAGTACTTC
CDR3: CASSSTLGGYEQYF
D: NA
J: TRBJ2-7
size: many
V: TRBV7-2

DNA: TGTGCCAGCAGTTTAGTACGGGTTTCTGAAGCTTTCTTT
CDR3: CASSLVRVSEAFF
D: NA
J: TRBJ1-1
size: many
V: TRBV12-3/TRBV12-4

DNA: TGTGCCAGCAGCGTGGGATCCGAGACAGTATTCTACAATGAGCAGTTCTTC
CDR3: CASSVGSETVFYNEQFF
D: NA
J: TRBJ2-1
size: many
V: TRBV7-2

DNA: TGTGCCAGCAGTTCCACAGGGGGCTGGACACCCCTCCACTTT
CDR3: CASSSTGGWTPLHF
D: TRBD1
J: TRBJ1-6
size: many
V: TRBV27

DNA: TGCAGCGTTGAAGTGGGCCAGGATGTCTATGGCTACACCTTC
CDR3: CSVEVGQDVYGYTF
D: NA
J: TRBJ1-2
size: NA
V: TRBV29-1

DNA: TGTGCCAGCAGTTACCGCGGCCGGCCTAATAATGGCAATCAGCCCCAGCATTTT
CDR3: CASSYRGRPNNGNQPQHF
D: NA
J: TRBJ1-5
size: NA
V: TRBV6-2/TRBV6-3

DNA: TGTGCCAGCAGTCGATCCGGGACAGGGGCTAATTCACCCCTCCACTTT
CDR3: CASSRSGTGANSPLHF
D: TRBD1
J: TRBJ1-6
size: many
V: TRBV28

DNA: TGTGCCAGCAGGCCCCCGGGGAACACTGAAGCTTTCTTT
CDR3: CASRPPGNTEAFF
D: NA
J: TRBJ1-1
size: many
V: TRBV6-6

DNA: TGTGCCAGCAGTTACTCTACGGAGGGGTCTGGCTACACCTTC
CDR3: CASSYSTEGSGYTF
D: NA
J: TRBJ1-2
size: many
V: TRBV6-2/TRBV6-3

DNA: TGTGCCAGTAGTCAGGGGGACACAGATACGCAGTATTTT
CDR3: CASSQGDTDTQYF
D: TRBD1
J: TRBJ2-3
size: NA
V: TRBV19

DNA: TGCGCCAGCAGCTCCAGTCCGCGGGGCCAAGAGACCCAGTACTTC
CDR3: CASSSSPRGQETQYF
D: NA
J: TRBJ2-5
size: NA
V: TRBV5-1

DNA: TGTGCCAGCAGCCCCGTCCCCTATGGCTACACCTTC
CDR3: CASSPVPYGYTF
D: NA
J: TRBJ1-2
size: many
V: TRBV14

DNA: TGTGCCAGCAGCCAAAATCGGGGGAATGAGCAGTTCTTC
CDR3: CASSQNRGNEQFF
D: NA
J: TRBJ2-1
size: many
V: TRBV4-2

DNA: TGTGCCAGCAGCCAAGCTAGGACAAGAGGAGGCTACACCTTC
CDR3: CASSQARTRGGYTF
D: NA
J: TRBJ1-2
size: many
V: TRBV14

DNA: TGTGCCAGCAGTTGGAAGACAGTCTACGAGCAGTACTTC
CDR3: CASSWKTVYEQYF
D: NA
J: TRBJ2-7
size: many
V: TRBV6-2/TRBV6-3

DNA: TGTGCCAGCAGCGCCCCCGGGACAGGGTTGTACGAGCAGTACTTC
CDR3: CASSAPGTGLYEQYF
D: TRBD1
J: TRBJ2-7
size: many
V: TRBV5-4

DNA: TGTGCCAGCAGCCCCCTCGGGGCTAGCGGGGGGGCTGGCGAGCAGTACTTC
CDR3: CASSPLGASGGAGEQYF
D: TRBD2
J: TRBJ2-7
size: NA
V: TRBV5-6

DNA: TGTGCCAGCTCACCAGCAGGTGGTAACTATGGCTACACCTTC
CDR3: CASSPAGGNYGYTF
D: NA
J: TRBJ1-2
size: NA
V: TRBV18

DNA: TGTGCCAGCAGTACGCACAGGGGGCGCGATGGCTACACCTTC
CDR3: CASSTHRGRDGYTF
D: TRBD1
J: TRBJ1-2
size: many
V: TRBV6-2/TRBV6-3